The clone carrying this T cell receptor beta chain showed up just a few times. The V and J ends lost 6 bases and 6 bases, in that order; junction bases with no gene match: 9. The CDR3 loop spans 14 amino acids. The germline gives CDR1 LNHDA, CDR2 SQIVND (reference sequence). Each CDR3 protein gets one entry after TCRdb re-called the RT-PCR reads with MiXCR. The sample contains hundreds of thousands of distinct CDR3 sequences, 12% to 15% of which appear only once. Material for sequencing was memory CD4+ T cells from blood. The receptor's source is a female donor in good health, serving as a healthy control. The chain has TRBV19 and TRBJ2-7; the match to TRBD2 covers 9 bases. The CDR3 sequence: CASSRLAGPVEQYF. In DNA, the CDR3 is TGTGCCAGTAGCCGTCTAGCGGGGCCTGTCGAGCAGTACTTC.